These 25 T cell receptor beta chains came from one sample sequenced in a study of tumour-infiltrating T cells in Burkitt lymphoma (dated by TCRdb to 2020 to 2022). Receptors were amplified or captured by the immunoSEQ multiplex PCR assay. In its TCRdb copy, this immuneACCESS table keeps in-frame sequences only and misses some clones. Where compared with another copy, unresolved V genes explain less than half of these, and the others have no known cause. A total of 15,000 to 20,000 clones appear in this sample, around four fifths of them only once. The ten largest clones add up to less than 2.5% of the sample. The specimen sequenced was tumor tissue. The receptors stem from a human donor with diffuse large B-cell lymphoma.

A single count supports this clone. This chain connects TRBV5-1 to TRBJ1-1; no definite D call. Germline V lookup: CDR1 SGHRS, CDR2 YFSETQ. Trimming shortened V by 0 bases and J by 7 bases, and 10 bases separated the two germline ends. The CDR3 contains 13 residues. This CDR3 reads CASSLGVMSEAFF. The CDR3 bases are TGCGCCAGCAGCTTGGGGGTTATGAGTGAAGCTTTCTTT.

This chain connects TRBV5-5 to TRBJ1-1; D remains unclear. Germline V gene lookup returns CDR1 SGHKS and CDR2 YYEKEE (reference sequence). Trimming stripped 3 bases from V and 1 base from J, with 10 bases between. The CDR3 has 14 residues. The CDR3, as DNA: TGTGCCAGCAGCTCCCCGCCCAGGAACACTGAAGCTTTCTTT. Residues: CASSSPPRNTEAFF.

This chain uses TRBV7-2 with TRBJ2-3; D might be TRBD1 (5 bases). V shed 3 bases and J shed 0 bases, with 7 bases lying between them. CDR3 length: 14 residues. Per the germline V gene, CDR1 is SGHTA and CDR2 is FQGNSA. CDR3 nucleotides: TGTGCCAGCAGCTTGGGGCGCAGCACAGATACGCAGTATTTT. It specifies CASSLGRSTDTQYF.

The DNA for the CDR3 is TGTGCCACCAGCAGAGATGGTTTCCTTGGCTACACCTTC. Residues: CATSRDGFLGYTF. This chain uses TRBV15 with TRBJ1-2; D gene ambiguous. CDR1 is LNHNV and CDR2 is YYDKDF in the germline V gene (reference sequence). CDR3 length equals 13 residues. The ends were cut back, 0 bases at V and 7 bases at J, with 9 bases in the middle.

A few counts support this clone. This chain joins TRBV27 and TRBJ2-2, with 12 bases fitting TRBD2. CDR1 and CDR2 from the germline V gene are MNHEY and SMNVEV (reference sequence). V lost 5 bases, J lost 5 bases, and 3 bases stayed unmatched. The length of the CDR3 is 15 residues. The CDR3 sequence is CASSLTSGSTGELFF. For the CDR3, the DNA is TGTGCCAGCAGTCTGACTAGCGGGAGTACCGGGGAGCTGTTTTTT.

This chain links TRBV9 with TRBJ1-1, with a tentative D call TRBD1 (5 bases). V lost 4 bases and J lost 3, with 10 bases in between. CDR3 length: 13 residues. Looked up from germline, CDR1 is SGDLS and CDR2 is YYNGEE. Here the CDR3 reads CASSPPGDTEAFF. The CDR3 bases are TGTGCCAGCAGCCCCCCGGGGGACACTGAAGCTTTCTTT.

The rearrangement uses TRBV13 and TRBJ2-3; tentatively, D is TRBD2 (6 bases). The germline CDR1 and CDR2 sequences are PRHDT and FYEKMQ (reference sequence). Between the trimmed V and J ends, which lost 5 bases and 4 bases, there was a span of 16 bases. The CDR3 runs 15 residues. The CDR3 nucleotides read TGTGCCAGCAGCCCCCTGGCGGGGAGTGCAGATACGCAGTATTTT. Its translation is CASSPLAGSADTQYF.

This chain connects TRBV4-3 to TRBJ1-1; no clear D. Trimming cost V 0 bases and J 0 bases, with 8 bases left between them. Germline V gene data show CDR1 as LGHNA and CDR2 as YSLEER. CDR3 size: 15 residues. CDR3 protein: CASSQDSYLNTEAFF. Written as DNA, the CDR3 is TGCGCCAGCAGCCAAGACTCTTACCTGAACACTGAAGCTTTCTTT.

This chain connects TRBV6-6 to TRBJ1-1; 7 nucleotides match TRBD1. The CDR3 is 13 residues long. The germline gives CDR1 MNHNY, CDR2 SVGAGI (reference sequence). V dropped 3 bases and J dropped 7; count of bases not matched to a gene: 5. DNA of the CDR3: TGTGCCAGCAGTTATTCGCAGGGGGGTGAAGCTTTCTTT. Its translation: CASSYSQGGEAFF.

V and J are TRBV5-1 and TRBJ2-7; no firm D call. The V gene lost 5 bases and the J gene lost 0 bases, with 6 bases spanning the gap. In germline, CDR1 is SGHRS, CDR2 YFSETQ. The CDR3 spans 12 residues. The CDR3 DNA follows: TGCGCCAGCAGGATTACCTCCTACGAGCAGTACTTC. Its protein product is CASRITSYEQYF.

The chain employs TRBV12-1 and TRBJ1-5; whether TRBD1, the table's D call, matches the DNA was not checked. TRBV12-1 is given as a pseudogene. There are 22 residues in the CDR3. In DNA, the CDR3 is TGCGCCAGCAGCTTTGATTCCGGTTTGATGGGCAGGGAAGGGGGTAGCAATCAGCCCCAGCATTTT. It translates to CASSFDSGLMGREGGSNQPQHF.

The chain combines TRBV10-3 with TRBJ1-3; possibly TRBD1 for D (5 bases). Germline V gene lookup returns CDR1 ENHRY and CDR2 SYGVKD. CDR3 size: 16 residues. V was cut by 5 bases and J by 0 bases, with 14 bases left in between. CDR3 amino acids: CAISTRDASSGNTIYF. CDR3 nucleotides: TGTGCCATCAGTACCCGGGACGCCAGCTCTGGAAACACCATATATTTT.

This rearrangement joins TRBV6-5 to TRBJ1-4; 8 bases match TRBD1. V shed 8 bases, J shed 8 bases, and the junction held 10 bases outside the gene matches. Germline-derived CDR1 and CDR2 are MNHEY and SVGAGI. CDR3 length: 14 residues. CDR3 in amino acids: CASGRTGFGEKLFF. The CDR3 DNA follows: TGTGCCAGCGGTAGGACAGGGTTTGGGGAAAAACTGTTTTTT.

The table lists this clone with a count of one. The V gene is TRBV10-3, the J gene TRBJ2-5, with 9 bases aligning to TRBD1. The CDR3 sequence is 14 residues long. After removal of 6 bases from V and 4 bases from J, the junction contained 6 bases not matched to a gene. Germline assignment: CDR1 ENHRY and CDR2 SYGVKD. The CDR3 spells CAIRAPTGGETQYF. For the CDR3, the DNA is TGTGCCATCAGAGCACCGACAGGGGGAGAGACCCAGTACTTC.

The CDR3 here is CASSISSVTYGYTF. The CDR3 nucleotides are TGTGCCAGTAGTATATCCAGTGTCACCTATGGCTACACCTTC. The chain links TRBV19 to TRBJ1-2; D gene ambiguous. This CDR3 has 14 amino acids. Germline V gives CDR1 LNHDA, CDR2 SQIVND (reference sequence). V lost 2 bases and J lost 4, with 11 bases in between.

This clone was counted a single time. The J gene is TRBJ1-1, the V gene TRBV9; D is undetermined. The V gene lost 0 bases and the J gene lost 3 bases, with 6 bases spanning the gap. Germline values: CDR1 SGDLS, CDR2 YYNGEE. This CDR3 spans 13 amino acids. The CDR3 protein is CASSVGSYTEAFF. The CDR3 DNA sequence: TGTGCCAGCAGCGTAGGCTCTTACACTGAAGCTTTCTTT.

The genes are TRBV11-2 and TRBJ2-3, with D unresolved. CDR1 is SGHAT and CDR2 is FQNNGV in the germline V gene. Trimming stripped 5 bases from V and 6 bases from J, with 12 bases between. This CDR3 spans 13 amino acids. The CDR3 protein is CASSVSIVDTQYF. The CDR3 DNA follows: TGTGCCAGCAGCGTCTCCATTGTGGATACGCAGTATTTT.

The V call is TRBV10-3, the J call TRBJ1-2; D may be TRBD1 (6 bases). The CDR3 has 14 amino acids. The germline CDR1 and CDR2 sequences are ENHRY and SYGVKD. V was cut by 8 bases and J by 8 bases, with 21 bases left in between. The CDR3 nucleotides read TGTGCCATCGTCCCCGAGATTACAGGGACGGGCTACACCTTC. Protein product: CAIVPEITGTGYTF.

The CDR3 region is CASSETWQFF. As DNA, the CDR3 is TGTGCCAGCAGTGAGACCTGGCAGTTCTTC. The chain has TRBV6-1 and TRBJ2-1; no definite D call. CDR1 is MNHNS, CDR2 SASEGT, per germline. CDR3 length: 10 residues. V was clipped by 3 bases and J by 12 bases, with 6 bases between them.

J is TRBJ1-2 and V is TRBV7-2; D ambiguous. The germline V and J ends were trimmed by 5 bases and 4 bases, with 17 bases remaining between them. From germline, CDR1 is SGHTA and CDR2 FQGNSA. The CDR3 contains 15 residues. CDR3 sequence (DNA): TGTGCCAGCAGCCCCGACATTCAGCTCGGCTATGGCTACACCTTC. Protein: CASSPDIQLGYGYTF. Full variable domain (rest looked up from reference TRBV7-2 and TRBJ1-2): GAGVSQSPSNKVTEKGKDVELRCDPISGHTALYWYRQSLGQGLEFLIYFQGNSAPDKSGLPSDRFSAERTGGSVSTLTIQRTQQEDSAVYLCASSPDIQLGYGYTFGSGTRLTVV.

The chain couples TRBV5-6 to TRBJ2-7, with D tentatively TRBD1 (5 bases). Germline V lookup: CDR1 SGHDT, CDR2 YYEEEE. V gave up 4 bases and J gave up 6 bases, with 11 bases separating them. The CDR3 contains 12 residues. CDR3 sequence (DNA): TGTGCCAGCAGCATTAACCAGGGCGAGCAGTACTTC. It translates to CASSINQGEQYF.

The rearrangement uses TRBV4-3 and TRBJ2-7; a possible D gene is TRBD2 (6 bases). V was shortened by 6 bases and J by 4 bases, with 13 bases between the two germline ends. Germline values: CDR1 LGHNA, CDR2 YSLEER. The CDR3 is made up of 13 amino acids. CDR3 in amino acids: CASSPGLTYEQYF. As DNA, the CDR3 is TGCGCCAGCAGTCCGGGACTGACTTACGAGCAGTACTTC.

V usage is TRBV10-1 and J usage is TRBJ1-1; D is ambiguous. Germline CDR1 WNHNN, CDR2 SYGVQD (reference sequence). Trimming shortened V by 3 bases and J by 0 bases, and 17 bases separated the two germline ends. The CDR3 is 17 residues long. The CDR3, as DNA: TGCGCCAGCAGTGACAACCCCCGGGGAGCTTTGAACACTGAAGCTTTCTTT. This codes for CASSDNPRGALNTEAFF.

V and J are TRBV7-8 and TRBJ1-2, with D tentatively TRBD1 (5 bases). The CDR3 totals 12 residues. Germline loops: CDR1 SGHVS, CDR2 FQNEAQ. V was clipped by 3 bases and J by 8 bases, with 10 bases between them. The CDR3 nucleotides are TGTGCCAGCAGCTTCTCAGGGTGGGGCTACACCTTC. Translating it yields CASSFSGWGYTF.

The chain has TRBV11-2 and TRBJ1-4; D gene unclear. The CDR3 is 15 residues long. Trimming pared 1 base from V and 3 bases from J, leaving 9 bases between. CDR1 SGHAT and CDR2 FQNNGV come from the germline V gene. As DNA, the CDR3 is TGTGCCAGCAGCTTAGGGTGGGAGGCTAATGAAAAACTGTTTTTT. It is translated as CASSLGWEANEKLFF. Full variable domain (remainder filled in from reference TRBV11-2 and TRBJ1-4): EAGVAQSPRYKIIEKRQSVAFWCNPISGHATLYWYQQILGQGPKLLIQFQNNGVVDDSQLPKDRFSAERLKGVDSTLKIQPAKLEDSAVYLCASSLGWEANEKLFFGSGTQLSVL.